A selection of T cell receptor beta chains follows, all from one sample in a study of graft-versus-host responses after intestinal transplantation. Antigen specificity for these receptors is unknown. Sequenced by immunoSEQ multiplex PCR; TCRdb stores in-frame clones only, minus some. In the table there are around 50,000 clones, approximately 84% of which are singletons. Material: unstimulated CD4+ T cells sorted from spleen or lymph node cells, obtained before transplant. These receptors all stem from a human donor who was the organ donor for an intestinal transplant. CDR3s include the opening cysteine and the closing phenylalanine or tryptophan. Each record gives: clone size, CDR3 length, D gene, V gene, J gene, CDR3 DNA, CDR3 protein. The D gene is left open where the match is weak. Clone size is given for some rows only: seen once, a few or many times, or a class if the clone is expanded.

-,14,TRBD2,TRBV19,TRBJ2-7,TGTGCCAGTAGATCTAGCGGGAGGACGTACGAGCAGTACTTC,CASRSSGRTYEQYF
-,15,-,TRBV5-1,TRBJ1-2,TGCGCCAGCAGCTTGGACAGGGTCCCTCAGGATGGCTACACCTTC,CASSLDRVPQDGYTF
-,15,-,TRBV30,TRBJ2-3,TGTGCCTGGAGTGTAGGGACGGCATTCACAGATACGCAGTATTTT,CAWSVGTAFTDTQYF
-,17,-,TRBV4-3,TRBJ1-6,TGCGCCAGCAGCCAAGTGACGGGGCCCTCCTATAATTCACCCCTCCACTTT,CASSQVTGPSYNSPLHF
-,14,TRBD1,TRBV14,TRBJ2-7,TGTGCCAGCAGCCCTACCGGGACAGACTACGAGCAGTACTTC,CASSPTGTDYEQYF
-,12,-,TRBV18,TRBJ1-4,TGTGCCAGCTCACCGACAAATGAAAAACTGTTTTTT,CASSPTNEKLFF
-,16,-,TRBV7-9,TRBJ1-1,TGTGCCAGCAGCTCCTCTTCCATATTCCGGGGCACTGAAGCTTTCTTT,CASSSSSIFRGTEAFF
-,14,-,TRBV6-1,TRBJ1-5,TGTGCCAGCAGTTATGGACAAGGCGGTCAGCCCCAGCATTTT,CASSYGQGGQPQHF
-,13,TRBD1,TRBV10-3,TRBJ1-2,TGTGCCATCAGTGAGTCGACAGGGGGCGGCTACACCTTC,CAISESTGGGYTF
few,14,TRBD2,TRBV5-4,TRBJ2-5,TGTGCCAGCACCCCGGGAGGACAAAAAGAGACCCAGTACTTC,CASTPGGQKETQYF
-,17,TRBD2,TRBV7-9,TRBJ2-2,TGTGCCAGCAGACCGGGACTAGCGGAGCCGAACACCGGGGAGCTGTTTTTT,CASRPGLAEPNTGELFF
-,12,-,TRBV11-3,TRBJ2-1,TGTGCCAGCAGCGCAGGGTACAATGAGCAGTTCTTC,CASSAGYNEQFF
-,14,-,TRBV6-5,TRBJ1-2,TGTGCCAGCAGTTACGGGGTGTTCGACTATGGCTACACCTTC,CASSYGVFDYGYTF
-,15,-,TRBV7-8,TRBJ2-5,TGTGCCAGCAGCTTAAATGGCAGGATGCAAGAGACCCAGTACTTC,CASSLNGRMQETQYF
-,12,-,TRBV6-1,TRBJ2-3,TGTGCCAGCAGTGAAAGGAGGGATACGCAGTATTTT,CASSERRDTQYF
-,14,TRBD2,TRBV10-2,TRBJ2-5,TGCGCCAGCATAATGACTAGCGGGGGGGAGACCCAGTACTTC,CASIMTSGGETQYF
-,16,TRBD1,TRBV5-8,TRBJ1-5,TGTGCCAGCAGCTCCTGGTTCGGGACAGACAATCAGCCCCAGCATTTT,CASSSWFGTDNQPQHF
-,13,-,TRBV19,TRBJ1-1,TGTGCCAGTAGGAGTCACGGGACGAGTCAAGCTTTCTTT,CASRSHGTSQAFF
-,16,-,TRBV19,TRBJ2-1,TGTGCCAGTAGTATAGGAGCAGGGGTGAACTACAATGAGCAGTTCTTC,CASSIGAGVNYNEQFF
-,14,-,TRBV7-9,TRBJ2-3,TGTGCCAGCAGCCGAAGCGGGAGCACAGATACGCAGTATTTT,CASSRSGSTDTQYF
-,15,TRBD2,TRBV5-1,TRBJ2-3,TGCGCCAGCAGCCCGACTAGCGCTAGCACAGATACGCAGTATTTT,CASSPTSASTDTQYF
-,15,TRBD1,TRBV5-1,TRBJ2-3,TGCGCCAGCAGCCTAACTGGGACAGCCACAGATACGCAGTATTTT,CASSLTGTATDTQYF
-,14,TRBD1,TRBV5-6,TRBJ1-3,TGTGCCAGCAGTTGGGACAGCTCTGGAAACACCATATATTTT,CASSWDSSGNTIYF
-,14,-,TRBV7-2,TRBJ2-7,TGTGCCAGCAGCTTAAGCACTAGGCTCTACGAGCAGTACTTC,CASSLSTRLYEQYF
-,17,-,TRBV5-1,TRBJ2-7,TGCGCCAGCAGCTTGTTCTTTCGCGGGATCACCTCCTACGAGCAGTACTTC,CASSLFFRGITSYEQYF
-,17,TRBD1,TRBV9,TRBJ2-5,TGTGCCAGCAGCGTAGACCCTGGGCAGGGGGTAAGAGAGACCCAGTACTTC,CASSVDPGQGVRETQYF
-,15,TRBD1,TRBV4-1,TRBJ2-7,TGCGCCAGCAGCCAACCCCGGGACAGGTTCTACGAGCAGTACTTC,CASSQPRDRFYEQYF
once,14,TRBD1,TRBV6-1,TRBJ1-1,TGTGCCAGCAGTCGCACAGGGGCGCAAACTGAAGCTTTCTTT,CASSRTGAQTEAFF
-,14,-,TRBV4-3,TRBJ1-3,TGCGCCAGCAGCCAAGAGCCAGGGGGAAACACCATATATTTT,CASSQEPGGNTIYF
-,16,TRBD1,TRBV19,TRBJ1-2,TGTGCCAGTAGTCCACGGGCAGGGGGCACCGACTATGGCTACACCTTC,CASSPRAGGTDYGYTF
-,16,-,TRBV6-5,TRBJ1-6,TGTGCCAGCAGTTCCCCCATGAGCGCCGGGAAAAGGACCCTCCACTTT,CASSSPMSAGKRTLHF
-,13,-,TRBV7-2,TRBJ2-7,TGTGCCAGCAGCTCGGACGGGACCTACGAGCAGTACTTC,CASSSDGTYEQYF
-,14,-,TRBV7-9,TRBJ1-1,TGTGCCAGCAGCTTAGAGGGTAAGGGCACTGAAGCTTTCTTT,CASSLEGKGTEAFF
-,12,-,TRBV5-1,TRBJ2-5,TGCGCCAGCAGCTTGGAAACCGAGACCCAGTACTTC,CASSLETETQYF
-,15,TRBD1,TRBV5-1,TRBJ1-6,TGCGCCAGCAGCTTGGCCAGGGACAGCTATTCACCCCTCCACTTT,CASSLARDSYSPLHF
-,15,TRBD1,TRBV7-2,TRBJ1-2,TGTGCCAGCAGCAAGGGAGGGACAGTCAACTATGGCTACACCTTC,CASSKGGTVNYGYTF
-,14,TRBD2,TRBV6-5,TRBJ2-3,TGTGCCAGCAGTTACTCGACTAGCGCAGATACGCAGTATTTT,CASSYSTSADTQYF
-,14,-,TRBV19,TRBJ2-4,TGTGCCAGTAGTATGTGGGACATCAAAAACATTCAGTACTTC,CASSMWDIKNIQYF
-,13,TRBD1,TRBV10-3,TRBJ1-4,TGTGCCACAAAGACAGGGACTAATGAAAAACTGTTTTTT,CATKTGTNEKLFF
-,15,TRBD1,TRBV2,TRBJ1-5,TGTGCCAGCAGTGACGGGACAGATAGCAATCAGCCCCAGCATTTT,CASSDGTDSNQPQHF
-,14,-,TRBV6-5,TRBJ1-1,TGTGCCAGCAGTTACGGGGGCAGGAACACTGAAGCTTTCTTT,CASSYGGRNTEAFF
-,15,TRBD2,TRBV6-5,TRBJ2-1,TGTGCCAGCAGTGGCTCGGGACTAGCGTACAATGAGCAGTTCTTC,CASSGSGLAYNEQFF
once,13,-,TRBV6-1,TRBJ1-1,TGTGCCAGCAGGTTCCCGGGTGGCACTGAAGCTTTCTTT,CASRFPGGTEAFF
-,15,-,TRBV6-1,TRBJ2-3,TGTGCCAGCAGTGCCATACAGGGCGGCACAGATACGCAGTATTTT,CASSAIQGGTDTQYF
-,13,TRBD1,TRBV6-5,TRBJ1-2,TGTGCCAGCAGTCCCGACAGGGTCTATGGCTACACCTTC,CASSPDRVYGYTF
-,17,TRBD2,TRBV2,TRBJ2-3,TGTGCCAGCAGCGACTCCAAACTAGCGGGGACTACAGATACGCAGTATTTT,CASSDSKLAGTTDTQYF
-,14,-,TRBV7-2,TRBJ1-2,TGTGCCAGCAGCTTAGCAAGGACGGCGGGGGGCTACACCTTC,CASSLARTAGGYTF
-,12,-,TRBV6-5,TRBJ2-3,TGTGCCAGCAGAACTAGCCCGGATACGCAGTATTTT,CASRTSPDTQYF
-,13,TRBD1,TRBV7-2,TRBJ1-2,TGTGCCAGCAGCACCCAGGGGGGCTATGGCTACACCTTC,CASSTQGGYGYTF
-,18,-,TRBV6-4,TRBJ1-5,TGTGCCAGCAGTGACCCCGGACACAAGAGATATAGCAATCAGCCCCAGCATTTT,CASSDPGHKRYSNQPQHF
-,15,-,TRBV6-5,TRBJ1-1,TGTGCCAGCACCCGATTCCGGGCTCTGGCGACTGAAGCTTTCTTT,CASTRFRALATEAFF
-,11,-,TRBV10-1,TRBJ2-3,TGCGCCAGCGGGAGCACAGATACGCAGTATTTT,CASGSTDTQYF
-,15,-,TRBV7-2,TRBJ2-7,TGTGCCAGCAGCTTAAGCGTTCAGGGAACCTACGAGCAGTACTTC,CASSLSVQGTYEQYF
-,16,-,TRBV6-6,TRBJ2-1,TGTGCCAGCAGTCTCCATTGGGGGGAAACACACAATGAGCAGTTCTTC,CASSLHWGETHNEQFF
few,16,-,TRBV5-6,TRBJ1-5,TGTGCCAGCAGCTTGCAATCGGGGGGCTCGGATCAGCCCCAGCATTTT,CASSLQSGGSDQPQHF
-,17,TRBD1,TRBV19,TRBJ1-1,TGTGCCAGTATCCAGAGAGGATCGGGACAGCTGAACACTGAAGCTTTCTTT,CASIQRGSGQLNTEAFF
-,15,-,TRBV5-1,TRBJ2-7,TGCGCCAGCAGCTTAAGGAACAGTATGCCCTACGAGCAGTACTTC,CASSLRNSMPYEQYF
-,12,-,TRBV19,TRBJ2-5,TGTGCCAGTAGTATACAGGGGGAGACCCAGTACTTC,CASSIQGETQYF
-,15,TRBD1,TRBV19,TRBJ1-4,TGTGCCAGTAATTACAGGGGGCGTTTCGATGAAAAACTGTTTTTT,CASNYRGRFDEKLFF